The entry below gives a single T cell receptor (beta chain) sequence along with its context. Its specific antigen is unknown. Qualities for individual bases were not recorded, and no much larger clone is one base off. Measured from the cysteine to the phenylalanine, the CDR3 is 11 residues long. Only the CDR3 portion is preserved as DNA: 33 bases, with reading frame beginning at the first base. Trimming costs V 8 bases and J 3 bases, and their ends lie 8 bases apart. For CDR1 and CDR2, the germline V gene (reference sequence) lists LGHDT and YNNKEL. Reading the label with the study, this specimen's treatment or condition is: some 19 received Ad26.COV2.S at low or high dose, single or two shots; 5 received placebo; per-sample allocation not given. Repertoires of vaccine and placebo recipients were sequenced from samples taken on day 63 after the first injection. In Cohort 1b, roughly 25 adults aged 18-55 years were enrolled at a single site in Boston, USA, between 29 July and 7 August 2020. Ad26.COV2.S consisted of a replication-incompetent adenovirus type 26 vector by which a prefusion-stabilized SARS-CoV-2 spike protein from the original Wuhan strain was expressed.

These data are taken from a study of Ad26.COV2.S vaccination and SARS-CoV-2 variants (dated by TCRdb to 2020 to 2023). Study-level background: Vaccine-arm donors came from COV1001, a multicentre, randomized, double-blind, placebo-controlled phase I-IIa trial of Ad26.COV2.S in healthy adults. Blinding of investigators to trial group allocation was maintained during experiments and outcome assessment. Ad26.COV2.S was given intramuscularly at 5x10^10 or 1x10^11 viral particles, as a single shot or as two shots 56 days apart. TCRbeta repertoire sequencing was used to assess the specificity and breadth of SARS-CoV-2-reactive T cell receptors after Ad26.COV2.S vaccination. A total of 32 samples were included in the TCR-sequenced set, comprising some 20 Ad26.COV2.S vaccine recipients, 5 placebo recipients and 8 SARS-CoV-2 convalescent individuals. Participants in the trial were split at random into five groups of five each, receiving low-dose or high-dose Ad26.COV2.S once or twice, or else placebo on both occasions.

Here is what the overall study found, with its caveats: Higher spike-specific TCR breadth was observed in Ad26.COV2.S recipients than in placebo recipients (P = 0.0014). The study was not powered to compare responses between vaccine doses or regimens. It was noted by the authors that total T cell responses may have been underestimated by the TCR breadth and depth analyses. Vaccine and placebo recipients had similar non-spike TCR breadth, a finding consistent with the vaccine containing only spike. Substantial breadth of spike-specific CD8+ and CD4+ T cell responses was reported after vaccination.

The immunoSEQ Assay was used to sequence TCRbeta CDR3 regions. After extraction, genomic DNA underwent amplification by bias-controlled multiplex PCR, followed by high-throughput sequencing. On the study's bioinformatics: To quantify the absolute abundance of each unique TCRbeta CDR3 region, sequences were collapsed and filtered. T cell fraction was estimated by normalization of TCRbeta template counts to usable DNA, with usable DNA being measured through amplification of reference genes present in all nucleated cells. Repertoire TCRs were annotated as SARS-CoV-2-specific when V gene, CDR3 amino acid sequence and J gene were exactly matched to a known reactive TCR set. MIRA supplied the reference SARS-CoV-2 TCR set, which was filtered for enrichment in COVID-19-positive ImmuneCODE repertoires so that public or cross-reactive TCRs were removed. Using the MIRA antigens, annotated TCRs were further analysed by specific ORF or by position within an ORF. Breadth was defined as annotated unique rearrangements over total unique productive rearrangements; depth was the summed frequency of those rearrangements. Two-sided Wilcoxon rank-sum tests were applied when comparing TCR breadth between groups. TCRdb limited this immuneACCESS table to in-frame rearrangements with V and J called. A share of clones is missing; checked studies link under half to unresolved V genes, and the rest is unexplained. V, J and clone size were drawn from that table, and D and trimming were deduced from the DNA. Across this sample there are approximately 410,000 clones, with 92% seen only once. 1.5% to 2% of the sample rests with the top ten.

Material: peripheral blood, obtained in a trial of Ad26.COV2.S vaccine versus placebo. Rearrangement joined TRBV3-1 (or the pseudogene TRBV3-2) to TRBJ2-7; TRBD1 is a possible D gene, resting on 6 matching bases. This TCR came from a person aged 18 to 59 who received the Ad26.COV2.S COVID-19 vaccine or a placebo. In nucleotide form, the sequence is TGTGCCAGCGGGGGCCGCTACGAGCAGTACTTC. Its amino acids are CASGGRYEQYF.